This TCR beta chain was identified in a study of blood T cell repertoires in COVID-19. The wider study: Samples taken during acute and convalescent COVID-19 were collected in the United States, Italy and Spain. The cDNA or gDNA used as material had been derived from T cells, B-cell-depleted T cells, or PBMCs.

Under the authors' procedure: Reference gene primer amplification in the assay estimated nucleated cell counts. TCRdb keeps only in-frame clones here, not all; method: immunoSEQ multiplex PCR. That table gives V, J and clone size, and the DNA gave D and trimming. The sample lists 150,000 or so clones, roughly 90% seen once, with about 2.5% in the top ten. V was trimmed by 1 base and J by 10 bases, leaving 10 bases between them. The CDR3 has 13 amino acids. V and J are TRBV12-3 or TRBV12-4 and TRBJ1-4; no firm D call. The origin of this receptor is a man younger than 35 with acute or convalescent COVID-19. Sequencing input: peripheral blood. The CDR3 sequence: CASSLGRGAKLFF. CDR3 coding DNA: TGTGCCAGCAGTTTAGGCCGGGGTGCAAAACTGTTTTTT.